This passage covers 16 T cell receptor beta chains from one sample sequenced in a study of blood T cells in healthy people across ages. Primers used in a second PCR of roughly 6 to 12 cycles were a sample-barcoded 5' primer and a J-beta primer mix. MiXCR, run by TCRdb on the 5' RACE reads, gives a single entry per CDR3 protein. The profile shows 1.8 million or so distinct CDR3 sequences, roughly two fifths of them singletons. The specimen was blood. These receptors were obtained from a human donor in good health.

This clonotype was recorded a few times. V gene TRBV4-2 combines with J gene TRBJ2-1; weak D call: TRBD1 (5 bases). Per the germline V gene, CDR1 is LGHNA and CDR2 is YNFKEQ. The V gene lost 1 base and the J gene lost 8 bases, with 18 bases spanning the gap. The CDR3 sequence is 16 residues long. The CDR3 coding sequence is TGTGCCAGCAGCCAAGGGGTGGTGACAGAGGTATATGAGCAGTTCTTC. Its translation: CASSQGVVTEVYEQFF.

DNA of the CDR3: TGCGCCAGCAGCTCAGGACAGGGAAGATCACCCCTCCACTTT. This sequence encodes CASSSGQGRSPLHF. This chain connects TRBV5-1 to TRBJ1-6, with 8 bases aligning to TRBD1. This CDR3 is built from 14 residues. Germline V lookup: CDR1 SGHRS, CDR2 YFSETQ. Trimming at V came to 3 bases and at J to 10 bases, leaving 6 bases not matched to a gene. Using reference TRBV5-1 and TRBJ1-6 for the parts outside the CDR3, the full variable domain is KAGVTQTPRYLIKTRGQQVTLSCSPISGHRSVSWYQQTPGQGLQFLFEYFSETQRNKGNFPGRFSGRQFSNSRSEMNVSTLELGDSALYLCASSSGQGRSPLHFGNGTRLTVT.

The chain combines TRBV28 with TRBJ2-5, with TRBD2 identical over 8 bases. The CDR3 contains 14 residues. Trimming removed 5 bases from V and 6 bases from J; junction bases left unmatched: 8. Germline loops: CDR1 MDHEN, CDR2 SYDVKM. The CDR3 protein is CASSPSGGGKTQYF. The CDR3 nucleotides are TGTGCCAGCAGTCCCTCGGGAGGGGGGAAGACCCAGTACTTC. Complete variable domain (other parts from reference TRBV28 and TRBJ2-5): DVKVTQSSRYLVKRTGEKVFLECVQDMDHENMFWYRQDPGLGLRLIYFSYDVKMKEKGDIPEGYSVSREKKERFSLILESASTNQTSMYLCASSPSGGGKTQYFGPGTRLLVL.

The CDR3 sequence: CSVEGTGPDTQYF. CDR3 nucleotide sequence: TGCAGCGTTGAAGGGACAGGGCCGGATACGCAGTATTTT. The gene calls are TRBV29-1 and TRBJ2-3, with TRBD1 identical over 8 bases. CDR3 length: 13 amino acids. The ends lost 1 base at V and 6 bases at J; junction bases unmatched: 3. Germline V gene data show CDR1 as SQVTM and CDR2 as ANQGSEA.

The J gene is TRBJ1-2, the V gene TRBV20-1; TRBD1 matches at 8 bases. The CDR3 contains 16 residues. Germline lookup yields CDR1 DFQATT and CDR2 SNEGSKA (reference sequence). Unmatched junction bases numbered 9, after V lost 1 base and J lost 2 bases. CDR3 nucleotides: TGCAGTGCTAGAGGGGGTACCGGGACAGGAAACTATGGCTACACCTTC. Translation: CSARGGTGTGNYGYTF.

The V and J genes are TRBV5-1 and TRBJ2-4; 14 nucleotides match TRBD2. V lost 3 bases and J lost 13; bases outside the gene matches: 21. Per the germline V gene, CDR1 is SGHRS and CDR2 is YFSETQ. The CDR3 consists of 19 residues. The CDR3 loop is CASSSRLAGGPGTYNEQYF. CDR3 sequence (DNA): TGCGCCAGCAGCTCCCGACTAGCGGGGGGGCCTGGGACCTACAATGAGCAGTACTTC.

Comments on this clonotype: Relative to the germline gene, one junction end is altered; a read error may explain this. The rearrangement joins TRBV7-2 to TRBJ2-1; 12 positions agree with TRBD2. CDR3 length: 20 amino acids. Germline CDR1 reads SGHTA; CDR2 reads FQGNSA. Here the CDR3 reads CASSPRGPRTSGTHYNEQCF. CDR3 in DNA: TGTGCCAGCAGCCCTCGGGGACCTCGGACTAGCGGGACTCATTACAATGAGCAGTGCTTC.

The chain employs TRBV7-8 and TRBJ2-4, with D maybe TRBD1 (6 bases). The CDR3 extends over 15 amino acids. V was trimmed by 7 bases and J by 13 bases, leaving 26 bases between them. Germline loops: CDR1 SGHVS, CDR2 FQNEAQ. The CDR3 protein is CASTLTTGTTEEQYF. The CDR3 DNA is TGTGCCAGCACATTAACCACCGGGACAACTGAGGAGCAGTACTTC.

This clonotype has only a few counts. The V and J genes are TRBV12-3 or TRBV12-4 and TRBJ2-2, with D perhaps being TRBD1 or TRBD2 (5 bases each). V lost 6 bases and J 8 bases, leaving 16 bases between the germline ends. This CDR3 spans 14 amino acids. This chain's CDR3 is CASRRGSAPGELFF. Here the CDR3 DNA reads TGTGCCAGCAGGAGGGGCTCGGCTCCGGGGGAGCTGTTTTTT.

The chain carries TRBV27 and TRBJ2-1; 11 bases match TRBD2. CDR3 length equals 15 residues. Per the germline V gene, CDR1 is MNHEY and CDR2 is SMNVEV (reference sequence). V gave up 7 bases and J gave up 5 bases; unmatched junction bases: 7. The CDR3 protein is CASTLSGGAHNEQFF. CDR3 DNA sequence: TGTGCCAGCACCCTTAGCGGGGGGGCTCACAATGAGCAGTTCTTC.

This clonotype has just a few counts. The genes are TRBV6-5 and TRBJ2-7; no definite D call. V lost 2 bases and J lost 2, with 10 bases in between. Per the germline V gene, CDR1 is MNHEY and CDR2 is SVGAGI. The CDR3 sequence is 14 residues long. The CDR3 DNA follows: TGTGCCAGCAGTTACCGGACGGCCACCTACGAGCAGTACTTC. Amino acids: CASSYRTATYEQYF.

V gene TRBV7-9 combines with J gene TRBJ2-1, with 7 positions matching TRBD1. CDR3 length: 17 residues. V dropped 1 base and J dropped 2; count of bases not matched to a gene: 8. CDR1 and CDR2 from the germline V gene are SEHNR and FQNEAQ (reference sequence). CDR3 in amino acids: CASSLGWDSPTYNEQFF. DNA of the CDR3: TGTGCCAGCAGCTTAGGATGGGACAGCCCTACCTACAATGAGCAGTTCTTC.

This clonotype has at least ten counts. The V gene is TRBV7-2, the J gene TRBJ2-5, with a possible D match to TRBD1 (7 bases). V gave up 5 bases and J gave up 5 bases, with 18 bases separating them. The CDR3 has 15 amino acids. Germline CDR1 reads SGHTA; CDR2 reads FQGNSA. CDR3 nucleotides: TGTGCCAGCAGCCGGATTGAGGGGGCGGGGGAGACCCAGTACTTC. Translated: CASSRIEGAGETQYF.

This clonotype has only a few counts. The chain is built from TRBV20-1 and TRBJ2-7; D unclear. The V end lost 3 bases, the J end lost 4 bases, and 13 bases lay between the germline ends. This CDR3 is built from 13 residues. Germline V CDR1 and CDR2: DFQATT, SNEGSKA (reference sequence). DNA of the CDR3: TGCAGTGCTAGTAAGCTAGTAGGTTACGAGCAGTACTTC. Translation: CSASKLVGYEQYF.

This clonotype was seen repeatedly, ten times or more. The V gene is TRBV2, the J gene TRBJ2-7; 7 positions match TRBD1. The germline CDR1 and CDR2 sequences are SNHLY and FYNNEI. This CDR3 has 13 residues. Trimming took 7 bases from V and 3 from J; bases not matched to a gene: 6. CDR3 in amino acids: CASNEGQHYEQYF. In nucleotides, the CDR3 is TGTGCCAGCAATGAGGGACAGCACTACGAGCAGTACTTC. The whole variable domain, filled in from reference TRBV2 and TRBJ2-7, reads EPEVTQTPSHQVTQMGQEVILRCVPISNHLYFYWYRQILGQKVEFLVSFYNNEISEKSEIFDDQFSVERPDGSNFTLKIRSTKLEDSAMYFCASNEGQHYEQYFGPGTRLTVT.

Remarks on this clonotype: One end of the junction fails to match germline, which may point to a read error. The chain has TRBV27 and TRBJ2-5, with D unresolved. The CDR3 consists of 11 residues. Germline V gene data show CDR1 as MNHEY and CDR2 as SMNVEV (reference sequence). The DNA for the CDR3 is TGTCCCAGCAGTTTAGAAGGGACCCAGTACTTC. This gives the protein CPSSLEGTQYF.